This note documents a single T cell receptor (beta chain) sequence. In the study's own analysis: Nucleated cell counts were estimated from reference gene primer amplification. Clones were sequenced by immunoSEQ multiplex PCR, and TCRdb holds only the in-frame ones, with some missing. V, J and clone size derive from that table, while D and trimming were established from the DNA sequence. The sample consists of approximately 66,000 clones, 80% to 90% of them appearing once. These data are taken from a study of blood T cell repertoires in COVID-19. Whole-study context: Researchers got acute and convalescent COVID-19 samples from the United States, Italy and Spain. Sources were T cells, B-cell-depleted T cells, or PBMCs; the material itself was cDNA or gDNA.

CDR1 and CDR2 from the germline V gene are SGHRS and YFSETQ. The CDR3 contains 14 residues. Trimming pared 5 bases from V and 2 bases from J, leaving 13 bases between. The chain employs TRBV5-1 and TRBJ1-1, with a weak D call TRBD1 (5 bases). Sample: peripheral blood. The clonotype comes from a human donor with active COVID-19. The donor label of this sample is uncertain. The CDR3 sequence: CASRLSRANTEAFF. The CDR3 DNA reads as TGCGCCAGCAGACTATCCAGGGCAAACACTGAAGCTTTCTTT.